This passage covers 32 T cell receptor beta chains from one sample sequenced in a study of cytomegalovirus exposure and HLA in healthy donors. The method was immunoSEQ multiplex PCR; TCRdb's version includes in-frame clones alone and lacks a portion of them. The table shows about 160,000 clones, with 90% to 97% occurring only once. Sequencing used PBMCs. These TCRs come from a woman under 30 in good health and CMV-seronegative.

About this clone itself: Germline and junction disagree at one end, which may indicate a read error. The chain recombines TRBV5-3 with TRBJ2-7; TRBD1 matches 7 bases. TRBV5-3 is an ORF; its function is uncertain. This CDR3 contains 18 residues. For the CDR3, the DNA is TGTGCCAGAAGCTTTGACAGGGCACTCCCGACAAGGGTGTACGACCAGTACTTC. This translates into CARSFDRALPTRVYDQYF.

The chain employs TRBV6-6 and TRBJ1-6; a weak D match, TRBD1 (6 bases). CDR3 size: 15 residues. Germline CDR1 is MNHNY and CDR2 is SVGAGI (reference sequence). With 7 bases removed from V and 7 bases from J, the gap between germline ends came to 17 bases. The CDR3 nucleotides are TGTGCCAGCATAGTGGAATGGGGGCCCAATTCACCCCTCCACTTT. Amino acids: CASIVEWGPNSPLHF.

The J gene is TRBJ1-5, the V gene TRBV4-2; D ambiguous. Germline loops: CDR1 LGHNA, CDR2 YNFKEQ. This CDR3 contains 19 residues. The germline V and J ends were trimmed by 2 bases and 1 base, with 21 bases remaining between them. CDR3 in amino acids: CASSQPTRGPEESNQPQHF. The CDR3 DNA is TGTGCCAGCAGCCAACCCACTCGAGGACCGGAGGAGAGCAATCAGCCCCAGCATTTT.

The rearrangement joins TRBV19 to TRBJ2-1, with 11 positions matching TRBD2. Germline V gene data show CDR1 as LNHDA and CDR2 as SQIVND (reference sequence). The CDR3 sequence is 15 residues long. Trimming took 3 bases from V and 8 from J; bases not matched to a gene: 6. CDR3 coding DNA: TGTGCCAGTAGTATGGTAGCGGGGGGGCGGGATGAGCAGTTCTTC. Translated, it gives CASSMVAGGRDEQFF.

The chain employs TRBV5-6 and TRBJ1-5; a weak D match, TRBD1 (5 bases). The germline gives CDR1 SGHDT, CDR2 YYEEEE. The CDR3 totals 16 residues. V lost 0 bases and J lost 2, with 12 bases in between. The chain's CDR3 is CASSLGGGLGNQPQHF. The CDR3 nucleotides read TGTGCCAGCAGCTTGGGCGGGGGACTGGGCAATCAGCCCCAGCATTTT.

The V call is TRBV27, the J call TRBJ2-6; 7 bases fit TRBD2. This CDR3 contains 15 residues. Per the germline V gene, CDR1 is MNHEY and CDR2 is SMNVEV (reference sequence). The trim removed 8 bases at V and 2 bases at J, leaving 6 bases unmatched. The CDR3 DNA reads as TGTGCCAGCCATGGGGGGGTCGCTGGGGCCAACGTCCTGACTTTC. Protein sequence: CASHGGVAGANVLTF.

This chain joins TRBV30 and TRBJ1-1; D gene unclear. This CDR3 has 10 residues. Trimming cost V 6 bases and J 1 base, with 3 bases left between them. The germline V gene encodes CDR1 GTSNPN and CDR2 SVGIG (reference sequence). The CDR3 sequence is CACSNTEAFF. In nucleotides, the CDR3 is TGTGCCTGCTCGAACACTGAAGCTTTCTTT.

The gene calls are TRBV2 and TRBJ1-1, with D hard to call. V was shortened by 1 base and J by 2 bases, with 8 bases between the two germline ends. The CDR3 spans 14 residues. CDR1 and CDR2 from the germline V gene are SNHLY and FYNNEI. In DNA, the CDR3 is TGTGCCAGCAGTGAAGTGAGGGATAACACTGAAGCTTTCTTT. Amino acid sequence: CASSEVRDNTEAFF.

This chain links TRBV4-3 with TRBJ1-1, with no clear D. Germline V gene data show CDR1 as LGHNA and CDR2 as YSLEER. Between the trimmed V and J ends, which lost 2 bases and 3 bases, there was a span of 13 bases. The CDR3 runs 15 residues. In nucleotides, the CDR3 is TGCGCCAGCAGCCAACTTCCGGTAGTGGACACTGAAGCTTTCTTT. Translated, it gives CASSQLPVVDTEAFF.

The CDR3 region has the DNA TGCAGCGTTGCTAGCCCCGGGGAGCTGTTTTTT. It is translated as CSVASPGELFF. The chain is built from TRBV29-1 and TRBJ2-2; TRBD2 might be the D (5 bases). CDR1 is SQVTM and CDR2 is ANQGSEA in the germline V gene. The CDR3 is made up of 11 amino acids. V was trimmed by 4 bases and J by 6 bases, leaving 6 bases between them.

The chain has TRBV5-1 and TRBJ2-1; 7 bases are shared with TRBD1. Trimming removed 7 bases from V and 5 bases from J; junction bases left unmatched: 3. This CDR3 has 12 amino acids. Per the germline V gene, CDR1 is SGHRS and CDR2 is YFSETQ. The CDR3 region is CASRDSHNEQFF. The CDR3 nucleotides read TGCGCCAGCCGGGACAGCCACAATGAGCAGTTCTTC.

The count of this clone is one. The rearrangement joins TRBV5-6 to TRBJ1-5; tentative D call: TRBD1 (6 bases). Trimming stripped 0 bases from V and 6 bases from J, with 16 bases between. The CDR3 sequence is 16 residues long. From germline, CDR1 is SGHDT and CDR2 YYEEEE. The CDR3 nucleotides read TGTGCCAGCAGCTTGGGGGGGCTTATAGCAACTCAGCCCCAGCATTTT. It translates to CASSLGGLIATQPQHF. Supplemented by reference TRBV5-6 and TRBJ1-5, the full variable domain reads DAGVTQSPTHLIKTRGQQVTLRCSPKSGHDTVSWYQQALGQGPQFIFQYYEEEERQRGNFPDRFSGHQFPNYSSELNVNALLLGDSALYLCASSLGGLIATQPQHFGDGTRLSIL.

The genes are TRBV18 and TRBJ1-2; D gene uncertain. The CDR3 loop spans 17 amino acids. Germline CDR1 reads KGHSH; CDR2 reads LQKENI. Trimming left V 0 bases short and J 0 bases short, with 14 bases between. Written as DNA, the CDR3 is TGTGCCAGCTCACCACCAAGTGGAGGGCCGTCTAACTATGGCTACACCTTC. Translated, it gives CASSPPSGGPSNYGYTF.

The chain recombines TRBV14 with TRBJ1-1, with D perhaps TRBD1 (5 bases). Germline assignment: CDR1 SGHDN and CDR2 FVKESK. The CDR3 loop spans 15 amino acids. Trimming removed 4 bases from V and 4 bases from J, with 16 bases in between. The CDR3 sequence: CASSPTAGWVTEAFF. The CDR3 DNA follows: TGTGCCAGCAGCCCGACAGCAGGGTGGGTCACTGAAGCTTTCTTT.

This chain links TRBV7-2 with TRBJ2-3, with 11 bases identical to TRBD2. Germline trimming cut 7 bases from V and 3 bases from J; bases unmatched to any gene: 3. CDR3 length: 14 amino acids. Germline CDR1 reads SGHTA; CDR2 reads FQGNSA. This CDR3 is CASKIAGGTDTQYF. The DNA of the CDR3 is TGTGCCAGCAAAATAGCGGGGGGGACAGATACGCAGTATTTT. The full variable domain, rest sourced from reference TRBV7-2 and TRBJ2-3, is GAGVSQSPSNKVTEKGKDVELRCDPISGHTALYWYRQSLGQGLEFLIYFQGNSAPDKSGLPSDRFSAERTGGSVSTLTIQRTQQEDSAVYLCASKIAGGTDTQYFGPGTRLTVL.

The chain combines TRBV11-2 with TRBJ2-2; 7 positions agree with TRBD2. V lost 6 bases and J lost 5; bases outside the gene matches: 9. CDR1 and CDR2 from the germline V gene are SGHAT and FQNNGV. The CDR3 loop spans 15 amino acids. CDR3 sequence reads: CASRGGGGSTGELFF. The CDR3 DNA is TGTGCCAGCAGGGGTGGGGGGGGAAGTACCGGGGAGCTGTTTTTT.

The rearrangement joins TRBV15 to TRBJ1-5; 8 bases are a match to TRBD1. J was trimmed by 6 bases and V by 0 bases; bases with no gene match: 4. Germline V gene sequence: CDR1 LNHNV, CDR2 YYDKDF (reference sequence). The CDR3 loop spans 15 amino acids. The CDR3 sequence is CATSRDRQGIQPQHF. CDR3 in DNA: TGTGCCACCAGCAGAGATCGACAGGGGATTCAGCCCCAGCATTTT.

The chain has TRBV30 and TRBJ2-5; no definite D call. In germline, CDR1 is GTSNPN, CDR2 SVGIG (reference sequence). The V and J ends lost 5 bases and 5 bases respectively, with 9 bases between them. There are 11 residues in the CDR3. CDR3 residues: CAWGHGETQYF. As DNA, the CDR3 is TGTGCCTGGGGCCACGGGGAGACCCAGTACTTC.

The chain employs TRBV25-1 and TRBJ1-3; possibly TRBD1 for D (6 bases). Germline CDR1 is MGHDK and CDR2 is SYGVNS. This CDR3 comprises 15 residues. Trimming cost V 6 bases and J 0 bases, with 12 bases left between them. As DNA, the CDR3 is TGTGCCAGCAGACAACAGGGTTTCTCTGGAAACACCATATATTTT. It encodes CASRQQGFSGNTIYF. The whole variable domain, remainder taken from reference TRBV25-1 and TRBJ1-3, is EADIYQTPRYLVIGTGKKITLECSQTMGHDKMYWYQQDPGMELHLIHYSYGVNSTEKGDLSSESTVSRIRTEHFPLTLESARPSHTSQYLCASRQQGFSGNTIYFGEGSWLTVV.

CDR3 sequence (DNA): TGTGCCAGCAGCCTCGGCGTGACAGGGGCCAACTTCGCCTACGAGCAGTACTTC. This gives the protein CASSLGVTGANFAYEQYF. The chain uses TRBV5-6 and TRBJ2-7, with 8 bases that match TRBD1. J was trimmed by 2 bases and V by 4 bases; bases with no gene match: 17. This CDR3 spans 18 amino acids. Germline V gene sequence: CDR1 SGHDT, CDR2 YYEEEE.

This CDR3 is CASSLSSVQETQYF. In DNA, the CDR3 is TGTGCCAGCAGCTTATCTAGCGTTCAAGAGACCCAGTACTTC. This chain connects TRBV7-9 to TRBJ2-5; possibly TRBD2 for D (6 bases). The length of the CDR3 is 14 residues. V was pared by 2 bases and J by 2 bases, with 9 bases between. Germline values: CDR1 SEHNR, CDR2 FQNEAQ (reference sequence).

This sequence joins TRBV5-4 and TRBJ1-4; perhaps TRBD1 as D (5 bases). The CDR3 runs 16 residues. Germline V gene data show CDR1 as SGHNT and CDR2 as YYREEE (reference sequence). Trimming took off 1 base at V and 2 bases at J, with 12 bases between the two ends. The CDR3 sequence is CASSLSVGGTNEKLFF. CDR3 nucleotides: TGTGCCAGCAGCTTGTCAGTCGGGGGGACTAATGAAAAACTGTTTTTT.

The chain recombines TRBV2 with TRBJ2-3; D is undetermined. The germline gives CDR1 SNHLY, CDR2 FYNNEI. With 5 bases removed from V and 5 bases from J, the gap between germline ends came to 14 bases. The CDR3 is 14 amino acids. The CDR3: CASSSMGLQDTQYF. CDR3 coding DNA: TGTGCCAGCAGTAGCATGGGCTTGCAAGATACGCAGTATTTT.

CDR3 in DNA: TGTGCCAGCAACCACTCGGACAGGCGGGAAAAACTGTTTTTT. Protein product: CASNHSDRREKLFF. V usage is TRBV7-9 and J usage is TRBJ1-4, with 7 bases fitting TRBD1. This CDR3 is built from 14 residues. V lost 7 bases and J lost 8; bases outside the gene matches: 10. In germline, CDR1 is SEHNR, CDR2 FQNEAQ (reference sequence).

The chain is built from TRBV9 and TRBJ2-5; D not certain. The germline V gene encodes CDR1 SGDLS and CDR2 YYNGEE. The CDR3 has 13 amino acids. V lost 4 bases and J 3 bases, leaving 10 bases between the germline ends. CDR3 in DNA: TGTGCCAGCAGCCCGGATAGCAAAGAGACCCAGTACTTC. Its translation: CASSPDSKETQYF.

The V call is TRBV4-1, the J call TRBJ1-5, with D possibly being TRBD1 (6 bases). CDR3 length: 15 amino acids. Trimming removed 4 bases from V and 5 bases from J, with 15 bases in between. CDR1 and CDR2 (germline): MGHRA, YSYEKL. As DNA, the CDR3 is TGCGCCAGCAGCCTCCCGGACAGAGACCATCAGCCCCAGCATTTT. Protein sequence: CASSLPDRDHQPQHF.

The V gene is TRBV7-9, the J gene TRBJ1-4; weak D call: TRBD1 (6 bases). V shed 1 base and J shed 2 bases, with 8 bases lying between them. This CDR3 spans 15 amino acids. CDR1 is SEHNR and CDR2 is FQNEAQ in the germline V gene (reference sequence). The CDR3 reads CASSLGGPTNEKLFF. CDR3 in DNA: TGTGCCAGCAGCTTAGGGGGGCCTACTAATGAAAAACTGTTTTTT.

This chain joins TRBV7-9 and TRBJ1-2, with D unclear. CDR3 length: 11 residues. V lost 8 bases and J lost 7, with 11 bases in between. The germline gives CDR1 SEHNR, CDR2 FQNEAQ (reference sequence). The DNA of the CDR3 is TGTGCCAGCTCGCCAATAGTTGGCTACACCTTC. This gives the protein CASSPIVGYTF. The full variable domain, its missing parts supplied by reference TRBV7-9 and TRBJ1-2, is DTGVSQNPRHKITKRGQNVTFRCDPISEHNRLYWYRQTLGQGPEFLTYFQNEAQLEKSRLLSDRFSAERPKGSFSTLEIQRTEQGDSAMYLCASSPIVGYTFGSGTRLTVV.

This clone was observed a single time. The CDR3 DNA is TGTGCCAGCAGTTACTGGGACAGGGGTAGAGAGCAGTACTTC. Its translation is CASSYWDRGREQYF. V gene TRBV6-6 combines with J gene TRBJ2-7, with 10 bases matching TRBD1. V lost 1 base and J lost 7; bases outside the gene matches: 4. Germline-derived CDR1 and CDR2 are MNHNY and SVGAGI (reference sequence). The CDR3 extends over 14 amino acids.

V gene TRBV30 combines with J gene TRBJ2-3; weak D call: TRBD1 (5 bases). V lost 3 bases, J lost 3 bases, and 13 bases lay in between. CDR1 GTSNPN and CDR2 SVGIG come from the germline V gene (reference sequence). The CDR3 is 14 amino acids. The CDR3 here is CAWSLGAGTDTQYF. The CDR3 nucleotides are TGTGCCTGGAGCCTAGGGGCTGGAACAGATACGCAGTATTTT.

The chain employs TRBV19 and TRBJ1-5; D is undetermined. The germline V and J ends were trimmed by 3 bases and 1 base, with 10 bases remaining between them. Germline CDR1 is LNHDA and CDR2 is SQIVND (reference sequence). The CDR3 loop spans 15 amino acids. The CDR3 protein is CASSIRVGSNQPQHF. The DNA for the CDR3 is TGTGCCAGTAGTATTCGGGTTGGGAGCAATCAGCCCCAGCATTTT. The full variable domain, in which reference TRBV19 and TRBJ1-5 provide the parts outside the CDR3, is DGGITQSPKYLFRKEGQNVTLSCEQNLNHDAMYWYRQDPGQGLRLIYYSQIVNDFQKGDIAEGYSVSREKKESFPLTVTSAQKNPTAFYLCASSIRVGSNQPQHFGDGTRLSIL.

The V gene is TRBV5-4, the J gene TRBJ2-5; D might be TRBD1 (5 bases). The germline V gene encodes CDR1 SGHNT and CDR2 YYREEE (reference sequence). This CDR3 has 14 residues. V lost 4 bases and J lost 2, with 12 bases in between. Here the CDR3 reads CASSLGHGQETQYF. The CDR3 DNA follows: TGTGCCAGCAGCCTAGGACACGGTCAAGAGACCCAGTACTTC.